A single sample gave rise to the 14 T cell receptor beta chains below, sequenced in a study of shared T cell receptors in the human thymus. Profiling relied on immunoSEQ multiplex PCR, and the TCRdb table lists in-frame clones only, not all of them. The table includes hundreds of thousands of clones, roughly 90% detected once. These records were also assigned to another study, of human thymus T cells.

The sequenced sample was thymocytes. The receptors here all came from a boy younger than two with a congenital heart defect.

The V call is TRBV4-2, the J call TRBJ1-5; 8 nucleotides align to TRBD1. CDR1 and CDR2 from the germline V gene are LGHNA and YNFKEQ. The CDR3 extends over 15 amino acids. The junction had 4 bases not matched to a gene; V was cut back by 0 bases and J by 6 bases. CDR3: CASSQDSGGVQPQHF. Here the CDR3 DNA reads TGTGCCAGCAGCCAAGATTCAGGGGGCGTTCAGCCCCAGCATTTT.

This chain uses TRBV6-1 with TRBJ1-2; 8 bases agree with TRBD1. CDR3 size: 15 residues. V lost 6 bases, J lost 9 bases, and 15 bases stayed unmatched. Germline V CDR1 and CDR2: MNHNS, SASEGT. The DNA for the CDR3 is TGTGCCAGCAGGCCGACAGGGGACGGAGTGGTGCGCTACACCTTC. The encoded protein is CASRPTGDGVVRYTF.

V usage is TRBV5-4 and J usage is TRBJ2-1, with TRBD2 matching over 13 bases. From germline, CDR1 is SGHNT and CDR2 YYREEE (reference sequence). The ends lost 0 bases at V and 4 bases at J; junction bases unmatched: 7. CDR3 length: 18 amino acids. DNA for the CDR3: TGTGCCAGCAGCTTGGAAGACGGGACTAGCGGGACGTACAATGAGCAGTTCTTC. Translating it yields CASSLEDGTSGTYNEQFF.

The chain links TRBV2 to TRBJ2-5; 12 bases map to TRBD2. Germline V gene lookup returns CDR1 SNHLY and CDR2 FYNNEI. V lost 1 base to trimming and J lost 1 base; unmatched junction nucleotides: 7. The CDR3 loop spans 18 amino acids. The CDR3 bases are TGTGCCAGCAGTGAAGATGAGACTAGCGGGAGAGGCCAAGAGACCCAGTACTTC. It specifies CASSEDETSGRGQETQYF.

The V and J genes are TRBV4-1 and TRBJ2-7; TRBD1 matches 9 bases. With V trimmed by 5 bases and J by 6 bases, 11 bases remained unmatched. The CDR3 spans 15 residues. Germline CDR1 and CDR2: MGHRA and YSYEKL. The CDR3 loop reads CASSARGQGFSEQYF. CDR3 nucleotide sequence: TGCGCCAGCAGCGCTCGGGGACAGGGCTTCTCCGAGCAGTACTTC.

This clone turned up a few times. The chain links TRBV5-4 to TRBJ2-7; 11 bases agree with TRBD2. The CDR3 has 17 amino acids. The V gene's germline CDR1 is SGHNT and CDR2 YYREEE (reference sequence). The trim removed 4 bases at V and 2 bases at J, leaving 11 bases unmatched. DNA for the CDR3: TGTGCCAGCAGCCCGGGGGATGTAGCGGGAGGGACCTACGAGCAGTACTTC. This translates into CASSPGDVAGGTYEQYF. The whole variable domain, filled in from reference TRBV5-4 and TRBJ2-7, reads ETGVTQSPTHLIKTRGQQVTLRCSSQSGHNTVSWYQQALGQGPQFIFQYYREEENGRGNFPPRFSGLQFPNYSSELNVNALELDDSALYLCASSPGDVAGGTYEQYFGPGTRLTVT.

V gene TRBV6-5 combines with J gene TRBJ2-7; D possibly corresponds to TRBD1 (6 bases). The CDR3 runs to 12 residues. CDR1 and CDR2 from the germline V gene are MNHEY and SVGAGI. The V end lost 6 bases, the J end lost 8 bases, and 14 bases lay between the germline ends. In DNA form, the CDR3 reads TGTGCCAGCAGCCCCGCCCGGGACAAGCAGTACTTC. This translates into CASSPARDKQYF.

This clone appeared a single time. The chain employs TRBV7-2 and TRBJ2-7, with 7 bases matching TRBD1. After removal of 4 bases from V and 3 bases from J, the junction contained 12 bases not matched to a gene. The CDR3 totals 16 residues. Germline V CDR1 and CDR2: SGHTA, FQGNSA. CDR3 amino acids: CASSSGKPGQIYEQYF. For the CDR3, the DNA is TGTGCCAGCAGCTCGGGGAAACCGGGACAGATCTACGAGCAGTACTTC.

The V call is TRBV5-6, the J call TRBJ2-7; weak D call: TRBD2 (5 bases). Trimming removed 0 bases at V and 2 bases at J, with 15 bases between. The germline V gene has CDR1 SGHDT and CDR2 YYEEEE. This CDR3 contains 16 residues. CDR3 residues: CASSLAIASPTYEQYF. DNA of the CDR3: TGTGCCAGCAGCTTGGCGATTGCTAGCCCAACCTACGAGCAGTACTTC.

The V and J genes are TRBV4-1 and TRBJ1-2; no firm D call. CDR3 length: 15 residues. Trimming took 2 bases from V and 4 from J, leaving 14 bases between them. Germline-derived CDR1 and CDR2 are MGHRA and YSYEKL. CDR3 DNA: TGCGCCAGCAGCCAACGTTTGCCAGGCACCTATGGCTACACCTTC. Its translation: CASSQRLPGTYGYTF.

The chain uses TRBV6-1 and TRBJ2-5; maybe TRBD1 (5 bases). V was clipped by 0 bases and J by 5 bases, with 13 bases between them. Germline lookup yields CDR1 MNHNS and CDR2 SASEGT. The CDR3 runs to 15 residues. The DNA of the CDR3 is TGTGCCAGCAGTGAAGCGGACACCCTCTGGGAGACCCAGTACTTC. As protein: CASSEADTLWETQYF.

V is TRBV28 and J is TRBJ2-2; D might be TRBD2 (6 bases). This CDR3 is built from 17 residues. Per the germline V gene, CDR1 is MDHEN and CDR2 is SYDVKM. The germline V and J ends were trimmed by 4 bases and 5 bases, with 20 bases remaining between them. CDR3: CASSSPGDGGGTGELFF. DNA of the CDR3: TGTGCCAGCAGTTCGCCGGGAGACGGGGGTGGGACCGGGGAGCTGTTTTTT. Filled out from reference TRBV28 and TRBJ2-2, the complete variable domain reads DVKVTQSSRYLVKRTGEKVFLECVQDMDHENMFWYRQDPGLGLRLIYFSYDVKMKEKGDIPEGYSVSREKKERFSLILESASTNQTSMYLCASSSPGDGGGTGELFFGEGSRLTVL.

The CDR3 sequence is CASSAGTGSEQYF. CDR3 bases: TGCGCCAGCAGCGCCGGGACTGGAAGCGAGCAGTACTTC. The gene calls are TRBV5-1 and TRBJ2-7; D possibly corresponds to TRBD2 (6 bases). The CDR3 sequence is 13 residues long. Germline CDR1 is SGHRS and CDR2 is YFSETQ. The V end was cut by 4 bases, the J end by 6 bases, with 14 bases between.

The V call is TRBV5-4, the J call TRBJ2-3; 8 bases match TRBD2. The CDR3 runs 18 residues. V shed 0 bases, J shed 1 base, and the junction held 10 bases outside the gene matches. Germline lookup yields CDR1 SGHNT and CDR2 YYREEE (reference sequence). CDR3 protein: CASSLGGAETSGTDTQYF. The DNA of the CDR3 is TGTGCCAGCAGCTTGGGGGGGGCAGAGACTAGCGGCACAGATACGCAGTATTTT.